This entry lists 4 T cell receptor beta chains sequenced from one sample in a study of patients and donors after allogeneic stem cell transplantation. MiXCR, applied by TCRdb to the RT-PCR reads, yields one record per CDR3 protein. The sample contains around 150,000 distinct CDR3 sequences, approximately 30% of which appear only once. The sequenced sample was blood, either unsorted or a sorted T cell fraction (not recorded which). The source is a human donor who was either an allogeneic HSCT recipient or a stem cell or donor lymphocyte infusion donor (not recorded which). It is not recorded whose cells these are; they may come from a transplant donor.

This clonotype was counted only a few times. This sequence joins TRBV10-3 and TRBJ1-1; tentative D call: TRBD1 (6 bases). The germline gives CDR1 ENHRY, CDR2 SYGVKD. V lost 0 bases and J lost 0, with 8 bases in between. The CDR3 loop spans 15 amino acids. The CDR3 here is CAISESTGMNTEAFF. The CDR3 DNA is TGTGCCATCAGTGAGTCTACAGGGATGAACACTGAAGCTTTCTTT.

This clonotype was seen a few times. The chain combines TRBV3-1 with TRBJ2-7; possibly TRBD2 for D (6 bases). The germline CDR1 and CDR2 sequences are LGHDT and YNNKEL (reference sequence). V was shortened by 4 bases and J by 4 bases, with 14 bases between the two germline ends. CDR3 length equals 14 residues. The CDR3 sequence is CASSLTGVSYEQYF. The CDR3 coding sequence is TGTGCCAGCAGCCTGACGGGAGTGTCATACGAGCAGTACTTC.

The CDR3 spells CASSPSAGRAYEQYF. The CDR3 nucleotides read TGTGCCAGCAGCCCTTCAGCGGGGAGAGCCTACGAGCAGTACTTC. J is TRBJ2-7 and V is TRBV9, with 7 nucleotides matching TRBD2. Germline V lookup: CDR1 SGDLS, CDR2 YYNGEE. V dropped 4 bases and J dropped 2; count of bases not matched to a gene: 9. This CDR3 spans 15 amino acids.

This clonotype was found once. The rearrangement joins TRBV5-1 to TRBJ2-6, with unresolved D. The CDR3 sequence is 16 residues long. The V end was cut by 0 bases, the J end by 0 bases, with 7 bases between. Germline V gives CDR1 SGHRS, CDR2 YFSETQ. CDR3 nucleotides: TGCGCCAGCAGCTTGGGACTCAACTCTGGGGCCAACGTCCTGACTTTC. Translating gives CASSLGLNSGANVLTF.